Listed here is a single T cell receptor beta chain. Its antigen has not been determined. The input lacks base qualities; no much larger clone sits a single base away. Enrolling through a virtual design, the prospective study's participants ranged in age from roughly 18 to 95 years and lived across some 23 United States geographic areas. In the prospective study, cohorts were assigned on the basis of participant-reported clinical history obtained from a screening survey and a study questionnaire. Exposed participants had been in contact, within 2 weeks of entering the study, with a person who had a PCR-confirmed or clinician-diagnosed case of COVID-19. In the prospective study, mobile phlebotomists collected whole blood, serum and a nasopharyngeal or oropharyngeal swab from each participant. Prospective study participants could optionally give additional blood draws and questionnaires over a roughly 2-month period. Blood samples from the prospective study were shipped frozen or at room temperature prior to DNA extraction.

The sample is drawn from a study of blood T cell repertoires in COVID-19 (dated by TCRdb to the early 2020s). Notes on the research overall: Samples covering the acute and convalescent phases of COVID-19 were provided by collaborators in the United States, Italy and Spain. The material from the prospective study consisted of cDNA or gDNA derived from T cells, B-cell-depleted T cells, or PBMCs. Deeply sampled blood TCRbeta repertoires from subjects exposed to, actively infected with, or recovered from COVID-19 were included in the dataset. A freely available public database, intended as a resource for researchers studying the immune response to SARS-CoV-2, is where the repertoires were released. Samples came from the ongoing ImmuneRACE study (first 160 participants) plus 1,254 subjects from 6 global collaborators. The sample metadata nearly always contained a de-identified subject ID, COVID-19 status, age in years and sex. Where available, HLA class I and class II types were taken from metadata supplied by the sample provider and were not determined by assay-based typing. The full study reports these points: Clinical and demographic metadata were provided uncurated, with the amount varying by source and participant.

The CDR3 has 19 amino acids, counting the end cysteine and phenylalanine. Only the CDR3 portion is preserved as DNA: 57 bases, with reading frame beginning at the first base. Looking up the germline V gene yields CDR1 SGDLS and CDR2 YYNGEE. Relative to germline, V is missing 0 bases and J is missing 0 bases, with 9 bases of the junction outside any gene match. The immunoSEQ Assay, a bias-controlled multiplex PCR, was used to amplify TCRbeta CDR3 regions from genomic DNA. On the study's bioinformatics: The number of nucleated cells in each sample was estimated from the amplification of reference gene primers within the assay. Sequence reads were collapsed and filtered to measure the absolute abundance of every unique TCRbeta CDR3 rearrangement. For each sample, productive Simpson clonality was calculated as the square root of Simpson's diversity index across productive rearrangements. TCRdb re-hosts the immuneACCESS table, in-frame sequences only. Its copies lack some clones; in the studies checked, an unresolved V gene accounts for under half of them, and the cause for the rest is not known. The V and J calls and clone size were taken over from that table, and D and trimming were inferred from the DNA. In this sample the table shows more than 250,000 clones, roughly 85% of which occur a single time. Clones ranked in the top ten supply 5% of the sample.

Sequencing was performed on PBMCs or T cells enriched from blood (not recorded which). This TCR was recovered from a man in his forties who had been exposed to COVID-19. This sequence uses TRBV9 and TRBJ2-6; 7 central nucleotides agree with TRBD2. The base sequence is TGTGCCAGCAGCGTAGACGCCGGGGGGTGGAGCTCTGGGGCCAACGTCCTGACTTTC. Its translation reads: CASSVDAGGWSSGANVLTF.